The source of this T cell receptor (beta chain) is a study of T cells in Graves' hyperthyroidism and ophthalmopathy. General study findings and limits: Blood also showed most of the thyroid clonotypes that were expanded above 0.001.

The germline CDR1 and CDR2 sequences are LNHDA and SQIVND (reference sequence). This CDR3 region has 13 residues. J lost 5 bases, V lost 4 bases, and 4 bases had no gene match. The study left out patients who had uncontrolled infection, other autoimmune disease, pregnancy or lactation. Remarks on this clonotype: Its antigen remains unknown.

Amplification targeted TCR beta CDR3 regions from RNA transcripts. The study used the HTBI primer set for a first-round RT-PCR of the TCR CDR3. TCRdb analysed the multiplex PCR reads with MiXCR anew, one entry per CDR3 protein. The sample includes a few hundred thousand distinct CDR3 sequences, 15% to 18% of them seen just once. The gene calls are TRBV19 and TRBJ2-5; 7 nucleotides match TRBD1. The sample was blood. This sequence was found in a woman in her 30s with Graves' hyperthyroidism. CDR3 DNA sequence: TGTGCCAGTAGTAAGGGGGCTGAGGAGACCCAGTACTTC. It codes for CASSKGAEETQYF. Full variable domain (outside the CDR3, taken from reference TRBV19 and TRBJ2-5): DGGITQSPKYLFRKEGQNVTLSCEQNLNHDAMYWYRQDPGQGLRLIYYSQIVNDFQKGDIAEGYSVSREKKESFPLTVTSAQKNPTAFYLCASSKGAEETQYFGPGTRLLVL.